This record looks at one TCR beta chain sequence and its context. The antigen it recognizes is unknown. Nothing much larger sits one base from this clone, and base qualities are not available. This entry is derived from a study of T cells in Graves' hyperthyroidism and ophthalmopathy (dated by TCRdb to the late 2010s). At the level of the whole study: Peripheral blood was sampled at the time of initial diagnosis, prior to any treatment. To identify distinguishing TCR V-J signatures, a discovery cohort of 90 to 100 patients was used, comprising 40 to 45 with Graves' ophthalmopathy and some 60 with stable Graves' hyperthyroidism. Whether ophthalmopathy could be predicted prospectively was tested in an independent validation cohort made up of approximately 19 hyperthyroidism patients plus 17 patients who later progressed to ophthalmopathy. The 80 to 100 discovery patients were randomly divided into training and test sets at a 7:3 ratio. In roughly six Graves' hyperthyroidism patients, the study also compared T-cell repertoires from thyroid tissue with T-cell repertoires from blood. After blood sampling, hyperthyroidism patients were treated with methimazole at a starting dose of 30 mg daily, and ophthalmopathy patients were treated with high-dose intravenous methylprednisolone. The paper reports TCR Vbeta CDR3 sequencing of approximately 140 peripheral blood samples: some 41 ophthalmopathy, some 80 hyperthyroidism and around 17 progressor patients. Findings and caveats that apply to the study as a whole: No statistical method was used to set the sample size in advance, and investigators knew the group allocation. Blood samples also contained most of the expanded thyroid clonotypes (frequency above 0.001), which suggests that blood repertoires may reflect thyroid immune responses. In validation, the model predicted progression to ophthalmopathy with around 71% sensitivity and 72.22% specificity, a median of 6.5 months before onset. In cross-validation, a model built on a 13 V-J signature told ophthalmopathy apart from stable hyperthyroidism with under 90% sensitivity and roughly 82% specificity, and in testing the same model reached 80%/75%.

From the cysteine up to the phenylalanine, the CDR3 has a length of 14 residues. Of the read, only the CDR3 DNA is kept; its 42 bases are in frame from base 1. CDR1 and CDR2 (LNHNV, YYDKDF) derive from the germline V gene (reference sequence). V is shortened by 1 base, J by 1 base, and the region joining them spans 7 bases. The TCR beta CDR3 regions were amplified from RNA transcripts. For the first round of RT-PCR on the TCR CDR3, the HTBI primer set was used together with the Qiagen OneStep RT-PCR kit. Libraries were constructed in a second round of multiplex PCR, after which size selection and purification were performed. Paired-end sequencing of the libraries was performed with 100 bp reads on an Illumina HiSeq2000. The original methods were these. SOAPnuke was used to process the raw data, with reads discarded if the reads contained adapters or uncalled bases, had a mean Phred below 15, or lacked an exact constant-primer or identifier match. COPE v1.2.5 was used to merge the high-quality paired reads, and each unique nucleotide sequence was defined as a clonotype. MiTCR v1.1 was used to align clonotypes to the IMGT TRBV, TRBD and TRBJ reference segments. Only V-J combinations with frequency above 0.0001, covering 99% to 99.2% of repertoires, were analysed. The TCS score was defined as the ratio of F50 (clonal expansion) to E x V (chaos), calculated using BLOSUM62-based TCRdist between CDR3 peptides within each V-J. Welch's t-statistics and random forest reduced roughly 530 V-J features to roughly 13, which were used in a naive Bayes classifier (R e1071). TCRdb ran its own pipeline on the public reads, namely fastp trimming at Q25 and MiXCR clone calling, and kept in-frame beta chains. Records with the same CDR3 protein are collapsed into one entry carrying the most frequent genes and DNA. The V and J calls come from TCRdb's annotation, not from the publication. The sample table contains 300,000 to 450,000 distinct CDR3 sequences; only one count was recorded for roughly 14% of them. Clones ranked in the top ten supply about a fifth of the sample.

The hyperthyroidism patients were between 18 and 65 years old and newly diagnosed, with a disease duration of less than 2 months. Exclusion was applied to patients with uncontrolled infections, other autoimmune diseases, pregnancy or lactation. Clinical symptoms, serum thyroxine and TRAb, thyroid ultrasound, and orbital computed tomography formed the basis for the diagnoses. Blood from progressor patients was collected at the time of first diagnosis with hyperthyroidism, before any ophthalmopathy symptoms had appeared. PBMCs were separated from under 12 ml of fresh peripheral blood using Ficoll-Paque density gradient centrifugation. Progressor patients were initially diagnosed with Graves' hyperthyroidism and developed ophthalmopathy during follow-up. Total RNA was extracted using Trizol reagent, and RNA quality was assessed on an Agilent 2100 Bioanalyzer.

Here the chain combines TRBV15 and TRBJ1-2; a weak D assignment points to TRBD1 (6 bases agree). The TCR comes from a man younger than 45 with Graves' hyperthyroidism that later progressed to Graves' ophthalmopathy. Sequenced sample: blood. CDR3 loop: CATSRGTVNYGYTF. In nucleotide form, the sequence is TGTGCCACCAGCAGAGGGACAGTTAACTATGGCTACACCTTC.